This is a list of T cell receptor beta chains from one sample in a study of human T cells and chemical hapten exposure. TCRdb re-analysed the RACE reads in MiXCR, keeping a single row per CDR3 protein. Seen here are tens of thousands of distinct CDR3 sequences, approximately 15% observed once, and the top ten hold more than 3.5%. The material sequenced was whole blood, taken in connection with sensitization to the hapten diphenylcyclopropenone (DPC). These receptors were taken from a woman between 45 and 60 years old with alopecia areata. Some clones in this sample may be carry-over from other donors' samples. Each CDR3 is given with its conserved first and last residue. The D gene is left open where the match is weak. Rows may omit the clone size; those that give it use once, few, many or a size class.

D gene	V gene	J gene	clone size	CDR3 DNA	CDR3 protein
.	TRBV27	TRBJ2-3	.	TGTGCCAGCACCCAGGGGTTCGGCACAGATACGCAGTATTTT	CASTQGFGTDTQYF
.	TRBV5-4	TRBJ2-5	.	TGTGCCAGCAGCTTCGGGAGTGGCCAAGAGACCCAGTACTTC	CASSFGSGQETQYF
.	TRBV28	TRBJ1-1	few	TGTGCCAGCAGGGGGGCCTACATGAACACTGAAGCTTTCTTT	CASRGAYMNTEAFF
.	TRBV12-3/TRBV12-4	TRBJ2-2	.	TGTGCCAGCAGCCTTTTGAAGGCGAACACCGGGGAGCTGTTTTTT	CASSLLKANTGELFF
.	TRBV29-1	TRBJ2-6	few	TGCAGCGTTGCCGGACAGCCTTTATACTCTGGGGCCAACGTCCTGACTTTC	CSVAGQPLYSGANVLTF
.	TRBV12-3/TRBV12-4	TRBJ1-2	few	TGTGCCAGCAGTTTACTGGGGTATGGCTACACCTTC	CASSLLGYGYTF
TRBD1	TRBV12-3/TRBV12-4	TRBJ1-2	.	TGTGCCAGCAGGGCTTCATTAGGGGGCTGGGGAGGCTACACCTTC	CASRASLGGWGGYTF
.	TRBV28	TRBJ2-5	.	TGTGCCAGCAGTCACCGGACCCAGGGGACCCAGTACTTC	CASSHRTQGTQYF
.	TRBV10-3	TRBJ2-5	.	TGTGCCATCAGTGAGTCGATTGGTAGAGAGACCCAGTACTTC	CAISESIGRETQYF
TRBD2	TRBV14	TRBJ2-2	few	TGTGCCAGCAGCCAACTACTAGCGGACACCGGGGAGCTGTTTTTT	CASSQLLADTGELFF
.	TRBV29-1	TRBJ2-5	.	TGCAGCGTTGAGGGGGACCGGGAGACCCAGTACTTC	CSVEGDRETQYF
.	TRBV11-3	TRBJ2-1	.	TGTGCCAGCAGCCATAGGGGTTTTGTAGAAACTACATCATCCTACAATGAGCAGTTCTTC	CASSHRGFVETTSSYNEQFF
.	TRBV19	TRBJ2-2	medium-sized	TGTGCCAGTAGCACGACAACCAACACCGGGGAGCTGTTTTTT	CASSTTTNTGELFF
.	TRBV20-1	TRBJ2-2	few	TGCAGTGCTAGCTTGAGGCCAAACACCGGGGAGCTGTTTTTT	CSASLRPNTGELFF
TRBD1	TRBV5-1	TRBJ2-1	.	TGCGCCAGCAGCTCCGGCCCCCGACAGGGCGATGAGCAGTTCTTC	CASSSGPRQGDEQFF
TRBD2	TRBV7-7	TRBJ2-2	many	TGTGCCAGCAGCCCCTGGGGTAGCGGGACCTCCGGGGAGCTGTTTTTT	CASSPWGSGTSGELFF
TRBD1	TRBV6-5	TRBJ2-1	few	TGTGCCAGCAGTAGGGAGACGGGACAGGGCCCCAATGAGCAGTTCTTC	CASSRETGQGPNEQFF
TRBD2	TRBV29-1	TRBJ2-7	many	TGCAGCGTTGAAGGTTTCCTAGCGGGAGGGCCGATTTCCTACGAGCAGTACTTC	CSVEGFLAGGPISYEQYF
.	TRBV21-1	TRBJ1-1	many	TGTGCCAGCAGCGTCAACCGGGACAGGGAAATCGCGAACACTGAAGCTTTCTTT	CASSVNRDREIANTEAFF
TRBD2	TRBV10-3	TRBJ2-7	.	TGTGCCATCAGTGATCCGACTAGCGTGAGAAACGAGCAGTACTTC	CAISDPTSVRNEQYF
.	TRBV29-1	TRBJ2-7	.	TGCAGCGTTGAAGATCCGCCTGTGGGGCAGTACTTC	CSVEDPPVGQYF
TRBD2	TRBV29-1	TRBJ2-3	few	TGCAGCTCCTGGACTAGCGGGAGAGGGAATACGCAGTATTTT	CSSWTSGRGNTQYF
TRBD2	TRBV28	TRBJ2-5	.	TGTGCCAGCAGCTATCGTCCTAGCGGGAGTCGAGAGACCCAGTACTTC	CASSYRPSGSRETQYF
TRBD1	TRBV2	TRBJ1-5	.	TGTGCCAGCAGTGGTTCAGGGGGAATCCAGCCCCAGCATTTT	CASSGSGGIQPQHF
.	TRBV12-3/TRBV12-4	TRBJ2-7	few	TGTGCCAGCAGTTCCGGGACACTCGACTCAAGCTCCTACGAGCAGTACTTC	CASSSGTLDSSSYEQYF
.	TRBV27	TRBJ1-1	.	TGTGCCAGCAGTTTACAAGGTACGGCAGGGGCTTTCTTT	CASSLQGTAGAFF
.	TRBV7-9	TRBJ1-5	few	TGTGCCAGCAGCTTCGGCACGAATCAGCCCCAGCATTTT	CASSFGTNQPQHF
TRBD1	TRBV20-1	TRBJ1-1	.	TGCAGTGCCAGAGACAGGGGGCGGCATGGATCTGAAGCTTTCTTT	CSARDRGRHGSEAFF
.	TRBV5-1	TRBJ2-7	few	TGCGCCAGCAGCGTTCGTGGGGACGAGCAGTACTTC	CASSVRGDEQYF
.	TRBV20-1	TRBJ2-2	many	TGCAGTGCTAGGGCGGGGCGACAGAACACCGGGGAGCTGTTTTTT	CSARAGRQNTGELFF
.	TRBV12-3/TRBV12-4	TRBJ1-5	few	TGTGCCAGCCTCGACGGAAATAGCAATCAGCCCCAGCATTTT	CASLDGNSNQPQHF
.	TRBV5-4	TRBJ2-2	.	TGTGCCAGCAGCTACGGGGGCATGAACACCGGGGAGCTGTTTTTT	CASSYGGMNTGELFF
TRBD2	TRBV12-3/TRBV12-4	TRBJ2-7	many	TGTGCCAGCAGACCCGGGACTAGCGGGAAGGACGAGCAGTACTTC	CASRPGTSGKDEQYF
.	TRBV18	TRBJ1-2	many	TGTGCCAGCTCACCCGACGTGAGGAGCTTCTATGGCTACACCTTC	CASSPDVRSFYGYTF
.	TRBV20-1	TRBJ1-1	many	TGCAGTGCTAGTTGGGTCAGGGATGAAGCTTTCTTT	CSASWVRDEAFF
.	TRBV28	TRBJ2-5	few	TGTGCCAGCAGCGACACCGTAGAGACCCAGTACTTC	CASSDTVETQYF
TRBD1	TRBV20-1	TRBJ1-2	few	TGCAGTGCAAACGAGGACAGGGTGAACTATGGCTACACCTTC	CSANEDRVNYGYTF
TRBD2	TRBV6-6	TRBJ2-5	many	TGTGCCAGCAGAACCGGTCGGGAGGGTAGGGCAGAGACCCAGTACTTC	CASRTGREGRAETQYF
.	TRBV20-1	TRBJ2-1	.	TGCAGTGCAAAGCCCAGCAGCCACAATGAGCAGTTCTTC	CSAKPSSHNEQFF
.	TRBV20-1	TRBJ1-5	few	TGCAGTGCTAGGCCCGGGCGCAATCAGCCCCAGCATTTT	CSARPGRNQPQHF
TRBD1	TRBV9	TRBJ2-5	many	TGTGCCAGCAGCAAGAGGGGGCGAGGCAGCCAAGAGACCCAGTACTTC	CASSKRGRGSQETQYF
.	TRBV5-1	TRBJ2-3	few	TGCGCCAGCAGCGAGGGGTACGGGGGCACAGATACGCAGTATTTT	CASSEGYGGTDTQYF
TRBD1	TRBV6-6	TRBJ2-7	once	TGTGCCAGCAAATCTGGGGGACAGGGGTCGCAAGAGCAGTACTTC	CASKSGGQGSQEQYF
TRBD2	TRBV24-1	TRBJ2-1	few	TGTGCCACCAGTGACCGAAGCGGGAGGGCCGCCAATGAGCAGTTCTTC	CATSDRSGRAANEQFF
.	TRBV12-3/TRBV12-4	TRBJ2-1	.	TGTGCCAGCAGCACGACCCATGAGCAGTTCTTC	CASSTTHEQFF
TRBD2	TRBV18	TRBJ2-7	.	TGTGCCAGCTCTCACCGCGCGGGGGAATCCTACGAGCAGTACTTC	CASSHRAGESYEQYF
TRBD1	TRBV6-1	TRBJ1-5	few	TGTGCCACTCCGGGACAGGGCAATCAGCCCCAGCATTTT	CATPGQGNQPQHF
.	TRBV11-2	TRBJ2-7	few	TGTGCCAGCAGCCTTTTGGCAGGGCCCTACGAGCAGTACTTC	CASSLLAGPYEQYF
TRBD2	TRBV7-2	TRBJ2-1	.	TGTGCCAGCAGCACCGCTAGCGGCCCCTACAATGAGCAGTTCTTC	CASSTASGPYNEQFF
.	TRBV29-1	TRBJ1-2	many	TGCAGTATACGGACAGCCTACTATGGCTACACCTTC	CSIRTAYYGYTF
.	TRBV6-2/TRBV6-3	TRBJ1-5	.	TGTGCCAGCAGTTCCGTAAGGAAACAGGGCTCACGATCGGCCCAGCATTTT	CASSSVRKQGSRSAQHF
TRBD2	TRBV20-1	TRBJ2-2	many	TGCAGTGCTAGAGATCTCCAGCGGGAAAGGCAGGGGGAGCTGTTTTTT	CSARDLQRERQGELFF
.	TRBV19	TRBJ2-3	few	TGTGCCAGTAGGCTACGGGAGCTCGCAGATACGCAGTATTTT	CASRLRELADTQYF
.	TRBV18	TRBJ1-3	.	TGTGCCAGCTCACCGCAAGAATCCGGAAACACCATATATTTT	CASSPQESGNTIYF